This TCR beta chain was retrieved from a study of beta chain features in type 1 diabetes. Overall study findings and caveats: Type 1 diabetes patients had TCRB CDR3s that were shorter (moderately but significantly so) in all four CD4+ subsets.

Cells sorted by CD45RO/CCR7/CD25/CD127/CD95/CD27 comprised CD4+ naive, central memory, regulatory and stem cell-like memory cells. Without exception, sorted populations had purity beyond 98%. Every isolated RNA sample was fully reverse transcribed, so sequencing captured expressed TCRB transcripts. Clones were sequenced by immunoSEQ multiplex PCR, and TCRdb holds only the in-frame ones, with some missing. Among some 150,000 clones listed, under 11% were seen once. Concerning this clone itself: Its target is unknown.

Trimming took 0 bases from V and 8 from J, leaving 7 bases between them. Germline V gene sequence: CDR1 MGHRA, CDR2 YSYEKL. The length of the CDR3 is 12 residues. This chain joins TRBV4-1 and TRBJ1-2; the D is unclear. Sequencing used naive CD4+ T cells from blood. The clonotype was recovered from a man between 18 and 29 years old in good health. The CDR3 coding sequence is TGCGCCAGCAGCCAAGAGGGCGTCGGCTACACCTTC. As protein: CASSQEGVGYTF.